The entry below gives a single T cell receptor beta chain sequence along with its context. Its antigen specificity is not known. No base-level quality is on record; no much larger clone is a single base apart. The germline V gene encodes CDR1 DFQATT and CDR2 SNEGSKA (reference sequence). From cysteine to phenylalanine, the CDR3 is 12 amino acids long. Of all the DNA, just the CDR3 is kept, 36 bases in frame from base 1. Total RNA was extracted from the cultured T cells using TRIzol reagent. TCRbeta libraries were amplified from RNA by 5' rapid amplification of cDNA ends (5'RACE). Before sequencing, Qubit, an Agilent instrument, and quantitative PCR were used to check library concentration and integrity. Qualified libraries were sequenced on Illumina HiSeq or MiSeq by a commercial service provider. For the original study's pipeline: TCR sequences in each sample were identified with MiXCR version 1.8.2. Qualified clones required a CDR3 longer than four amino acids, an in-frame nucleotide length, and no stop codon. A read counted as effective if the read contained the complete CDR3 structure. RT-PCR with 24 Vbeta primers, GeneScan spectratyping, and Sanger sequencing were used to validate the expanded clones. Through fastp at Q25 and MiXCR, TCRdb rebuilt clones from the public reads, retaining in-frame beta chains. Records with the same CDR3 protein are collapsed into one entry carrying the most frequent genes and DNA. The V and J calls and clone size are TCRdb's, not the authors'. In all, the sample holds over 10,000 distinct CDR3 sequences, and roughly 41% of those were seen once. 30% to 40% of the sample is held by the ten biggest clonotypes.

These data belong to a study of T cell repertoires and leukemia-associated antigens (dated by TCRdb to between 2018 and 2021). About the study as a whole: Each sample yielded about 5.1 to 7 million read pairs and roughly 3 to 5.0 million effective reads, 15 million to 20 million effective reads overall. In vitro peptide stimulation of healthy T cells was used with the aim of identifying the antigen recognized by a TCR Vbeta21 clone previously found in CML patients.

CD3+ T cells were initially rested overnight at around 2.6 million cells/mL in RPMI 1640 lacking fetal bovine serum. MACS immunomagnetic beads were used, per the manufacturer's instructions, to isolate CD3+ T cells from PBMCs. Broader findings and caveats from the paper: Antigen specificity and function of the expanded clones were not tested directly and required further investigation. Numbers of Vbeta genes (about 59), Jbeta genes (approximately 15), VDJ rearrangements and unique CDR3s did not differ significantly among the four groups.

This TCR came from a female donor in good health. The source material was CD3+ T cells sorted from blood and cultured. This chain is built from TRBV20-1 and TRBJ1-1; perhaps TRBD1 is the D gene, with 6 bases matching. The nucleotide sequence reads as follows: TGCAGCACCGGGACAACAAACACTGAAGCTTTCTTT. Its protein product is CSTGTTNTEAFF.